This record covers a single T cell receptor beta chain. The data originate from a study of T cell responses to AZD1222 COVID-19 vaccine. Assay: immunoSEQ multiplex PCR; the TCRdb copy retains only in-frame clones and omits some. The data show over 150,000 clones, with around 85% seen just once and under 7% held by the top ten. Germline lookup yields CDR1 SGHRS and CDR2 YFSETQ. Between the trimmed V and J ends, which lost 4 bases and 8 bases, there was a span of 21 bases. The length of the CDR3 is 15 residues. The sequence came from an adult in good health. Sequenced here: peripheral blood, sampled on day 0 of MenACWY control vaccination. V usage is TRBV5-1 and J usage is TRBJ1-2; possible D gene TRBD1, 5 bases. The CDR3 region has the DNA TGCGCCAGCAGCCCCCGGGTAGGGGTCTCCTGGGGCTACACCTTC. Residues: CASSPRVGVSWGYTF.